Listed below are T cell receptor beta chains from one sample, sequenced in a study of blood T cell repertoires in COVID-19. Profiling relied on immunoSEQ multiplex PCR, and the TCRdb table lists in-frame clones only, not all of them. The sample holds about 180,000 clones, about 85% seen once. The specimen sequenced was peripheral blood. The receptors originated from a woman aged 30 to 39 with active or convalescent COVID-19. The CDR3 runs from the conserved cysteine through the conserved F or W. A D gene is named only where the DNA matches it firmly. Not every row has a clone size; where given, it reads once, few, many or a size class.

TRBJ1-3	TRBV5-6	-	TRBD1	CASSFGQGSGNTIYF	TGTGCCAGCAGCTTCGGACAGGGGTCTGGAAACACCATATATTTT
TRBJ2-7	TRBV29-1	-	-	CSVETQDTYEQYF	TGCAGCGTTGAAACCCAGGACACCTACGAGCAGTACTTC
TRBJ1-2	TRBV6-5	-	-	CASRGPEDRKGYTF	TGTGCCAGCAGGGGGCCAGAAGACCGAAAGGGCTACACCTTC
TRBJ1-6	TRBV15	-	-	CATRGLAGSPLHF	TGTGCCACCAGGGGGCTGGCAGGGTCACCCCTCCACTTT
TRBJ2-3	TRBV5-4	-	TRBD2	CASSLVLGGLALVGTDTQYF	TGTGCCAGCAGCTTGGTGTTAGGGGGACTAGCGTTAGTAGGCACAGATACGCAGTATTTT
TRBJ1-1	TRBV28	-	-	CASQWASEAFF	TGTGCCAGCCAATGGGCCAGTGAAGCTTTCTTT
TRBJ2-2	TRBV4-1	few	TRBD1	CASSQRVAGTGGTGELFF	TGCGCCAGCAGCCAAAGGGTAGCAGGGACAGGGGGCACCGGGGAGCTGTTTTTT
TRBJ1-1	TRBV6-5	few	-	CASSQGHSEAFF	TGTGCCAGCAGCCAGGGCCATTCCGAAGCTTTCTTT
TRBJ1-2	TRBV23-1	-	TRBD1	CASSQSGQGAGGYTF	TGCGCCAGCAGTCAATCAGGACAGGGGGCTGGAGGCTACACCTTC
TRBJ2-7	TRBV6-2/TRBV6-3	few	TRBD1	CASSYPGTATGYEQYF	TGTGCCAGCAGTTACCCTGGGACAGCCACCGGCTACGAGCAGTACTTC
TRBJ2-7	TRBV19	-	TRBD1	CASSDGQGEYQRQYF	TGTGCCAGTAGTGATGGACAGGGGGAATATCAAAGGCAGTACTTC
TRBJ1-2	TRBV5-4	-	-	CASSLGDNLNYGYTF	TGTGCCAGCAGCTTGGGGGACAACCTTAACTATGGCTACACCTTC
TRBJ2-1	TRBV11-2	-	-	CASRGGLAGNNEQFF	TGTGCCAGCAGGGGGGGATTAGCCGGCAACAATGAGCAGTTCTTC
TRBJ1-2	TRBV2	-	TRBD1	CASGGGFGYGYTF	TGTGCCAGCGGAGGGGGCTTCGGCTATGGCTACACCTTC
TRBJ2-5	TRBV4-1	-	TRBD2	CASSQASLAGQGTQYF	TGCGCCAGCAGCCAAGCAAGTCTAGCGGGACAAGGGACCCAGTACTTC